This T cell receptor (beta chain) was captured by sequencing in a study of blood T cell repertoires in COVID-19. As for the study in general: Both acute and convalescent COVID-19 samples were obtained from the United States, Italy and Spain. PBMCs, B-cell-depleted T cells, or T cells were the source of the cDNA or gDNA that made up the material.

CDR1 is SGHTA and CDR2 is FQGNSA in the germline V gene. The CDR3 has 13 residues. V was pared by 4 bases and J by 7 bases, with 6 bases of the junction left unmatched. In the authors' methods: Amplifying reference gene primers gave estimates of nucleated cell counts. Sequenced by immunoSEQ multiplex PCR; TCRdb stores in-frame clones only, minus some. The DNA gave D and trimming, while V, J and clone size come from that table. The data contain around 77,000 clones, more than 80% of them singletons. The V and J genes are TRBV7-2 and TRBJ2-7; 8 bases map to TRBD2. The clonotype originates from an older man with acute or convalescent COVID-19. The sequenced sample consisted of peripheral blood. The CDR3 DNA sequence: TGTGCCAGCAGCTCGGGAGGGCCGGAAGAGCAGTACTTC. As protein: CASSSGGPEEQYF.